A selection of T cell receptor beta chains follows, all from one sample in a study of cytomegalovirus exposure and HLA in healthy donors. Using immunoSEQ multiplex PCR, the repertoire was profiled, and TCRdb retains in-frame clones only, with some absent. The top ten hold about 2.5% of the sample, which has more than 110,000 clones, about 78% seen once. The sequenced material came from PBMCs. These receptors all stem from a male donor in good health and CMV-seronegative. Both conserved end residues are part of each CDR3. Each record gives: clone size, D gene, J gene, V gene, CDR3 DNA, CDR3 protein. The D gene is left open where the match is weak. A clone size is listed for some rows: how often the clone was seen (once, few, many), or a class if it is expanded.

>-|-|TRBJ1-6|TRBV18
TGTGCCAGCTCACCCGAGTCCCGCGCCAATAATTCACCCCTCCACTTT
CASSPESRANNSPLHF
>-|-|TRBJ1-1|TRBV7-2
TGTGCCAGCAGCTTAGAGAGGGTGGGAGCTTTCTTT
CASSLERVGAFF
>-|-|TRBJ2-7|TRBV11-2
TGTGCCACGGCTGGGGGGGCAGGTTACGAGCAGTACTTC
CATAGGAGYEQYF
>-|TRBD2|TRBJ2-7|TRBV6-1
TGTGCCAGCAGAGGACTAGCGGGGGGCCTTTACGAGCAGTACTTC
CASRGLAGGLYEQYF
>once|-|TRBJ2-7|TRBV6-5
TGTGCCAGCAGCCAATACGACTACGAGCAGTACTTC
CASSQYDYEQYF
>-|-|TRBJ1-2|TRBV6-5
TGTGCCAGCAGTTTCCAGGGGTATGGCTACACCTTC
CASSFQGYGYTF
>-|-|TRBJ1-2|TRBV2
TGTGCCAGCAGTGAGTCAGGGGTTGGAGGCTACACCTTC
CASSESGVGGYTF
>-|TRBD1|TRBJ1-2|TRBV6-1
TGTGCCAGCAGGACCCCCGGGACAGGCAATGGCTACACCTTC
CASRTPGTGNGYTF
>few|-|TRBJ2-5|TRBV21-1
TGTGCCAGCAGCCGGCGGGGGCCGAGTGGGGCCCAGTACTTC
CASSRRGPSGAQYF
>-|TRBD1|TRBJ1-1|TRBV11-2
TGTGCCAGCAGCTCGCGACAGGGACTTACTGAAGCTTTCTTT
CASSSRQGLTEAFF
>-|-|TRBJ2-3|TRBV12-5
TGTGCTAGTGGTTTGGTAAATTCGATGCAGGGCGATGCGCAGTATTTT
CASGLVNSMQGDAQYF
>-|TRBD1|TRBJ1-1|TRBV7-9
TGTGCCAGCAATGAACAGGGGGTCACTGAAGCTTTCTTT
CASNEQGVTEAFF
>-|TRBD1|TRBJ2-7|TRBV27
TGTGCCAGCAGTTTAAGGCAGGGGGCGGCCTACGAGCAGTACTTC
CASSLRQGAAYEQYF
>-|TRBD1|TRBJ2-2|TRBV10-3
TGTGCCATCAGTGAGTGGGACAGGAACACCGGGGAGCTGTTTTTT
CAISEWDRNTGELFF
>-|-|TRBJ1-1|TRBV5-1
TGCGCCAGCAGCTGGAGGGAAACAGGCCGCCAGAACACTGAAGCTTTCTTT
CASSWRETGRQNTEAFF
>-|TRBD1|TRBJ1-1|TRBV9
TGTGCCAGCAGCCCGAGACAGGGACAGAACACTGAAGCTTTCTTT
CASSPRQGQNTEAFF
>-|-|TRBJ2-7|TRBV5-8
TGTGCCAGCAGCTTGTCGATTATGGTACTCGGGGGATACGAGCAGTACTTC
CASSLSIMVLGGYEQYF
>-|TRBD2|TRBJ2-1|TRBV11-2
TGTGCCAGCAGCCCCTGGACTAGCGGGGAGGTCTTC
CASSPWTSGEVF
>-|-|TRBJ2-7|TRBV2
TGTGCCAGCAGGCGGAGTGTCCGTTCCTACGAGCAGTACTTC
CASRRSVRSYEQYF
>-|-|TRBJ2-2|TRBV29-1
TGCAGCGTCTTAACCGGGGAGCTGTTTTTT
CSVLTGELFF
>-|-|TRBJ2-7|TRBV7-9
TGTGCCAGCAGCTTAGCGGGCGGGAATTTTGTCGAGCAGTACTTC
CASSLAGGNFVEQYF
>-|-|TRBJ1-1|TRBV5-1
TGCGCCAGCAGCCGCTTGGACAGCGGGAATCCTGAAGCTTTCTTT
CASSRLDSGNPEAFF
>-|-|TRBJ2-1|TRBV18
TGTGCCAGCTCACAAGGGGATGAGCAGTTCTTC
CASSQGDEQFF
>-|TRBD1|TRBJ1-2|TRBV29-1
TGCAGCGTTGAAGGGACAGGGGTATATGGCTACACCTTC
CSVEGTGVYGYTF
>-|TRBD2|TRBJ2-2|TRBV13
TGTGCCAGCAGCTTAATTAGCGGGAGAGGGTCCGGGGAGCTGTTTTTT
CASSLISGRGSGELFF
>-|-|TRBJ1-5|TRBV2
TGTGCCAGCACCTACGGTAGCAATCAGCCCCAGCATTTT
CASTYGSNQPQHF
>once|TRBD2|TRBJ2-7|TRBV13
TGTGCCAGCAGCTCATATAGCGGGAGGAGACCCTACGAGCAGTACTTC
CASSSYSGRRPYEQYF
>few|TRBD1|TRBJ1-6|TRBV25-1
TGTGCCAGCAGTAATACAGGGGCTTATTCACCCCTCCACTTT
CASSNTGAYSPLHF
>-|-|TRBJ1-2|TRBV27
TGTGCCAGCAGTTCCCTGTCCGGGACACCCTTTGGCTATGGCTACACCTTC
CASSSLSGTPFGYGYTF
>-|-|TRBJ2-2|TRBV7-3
TGTGCCAGCAGCTTAATTGGAGGGCCTGGAACCGGGGAGCTGTTTTTT
CASSLIGGPGTGELFF
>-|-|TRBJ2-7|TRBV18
TGTGCCAGCTCGAGGGAGAGCTCCTACGAGCAGTACTTC
CASSRESSYEQYF
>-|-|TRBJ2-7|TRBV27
TGTGCCAGCAGTTTATTTTCGCCCTCACTGACCTACGAGCAGTACTTC
CASSLFSPSLTYEQYF
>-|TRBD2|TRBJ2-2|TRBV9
TGTGCCAGCAGCATTTTCGGGAGGGAGGGCACCGGGGAGCTGTTTTTT
CASSIFGREGTGELFF
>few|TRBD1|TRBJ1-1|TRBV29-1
TGCAGCGTGTCCAGGGGGGCAAACACTGAAGCTTTCTTT
CSVSRGANTEAFF
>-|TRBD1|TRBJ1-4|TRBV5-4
TGTGCCAGCAGCTTGGCCGGGACAGGGGGGGAAAAACTGTTTTTT
CASSLAGTGGEKLFF
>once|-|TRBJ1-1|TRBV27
TGTGCCAGTGCAGGGCCCAGGGCTTTCTTT
CASAGPRAFF
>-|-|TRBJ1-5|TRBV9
TGTGCCAGCAGCGTACAGGGTAATCAGCCCCAGCATTTT
CASSVQGNQPQHF
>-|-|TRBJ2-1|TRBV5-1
TGCGCCAGCAGCTCCTATCGGCAGGCCTACAATGAGCAGTTCTTC
CASSSYRQAYNEQFF
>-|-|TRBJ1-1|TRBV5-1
TGCGCCAGCAGCTTGAGTGTAGGGGGCACTGAAGCTTTCTTT
CASSLSVGGTEAFF
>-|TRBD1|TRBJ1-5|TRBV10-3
TGTGCCATCAGTGAAAGGGACAGGAGTAGCAATCAGCCCCAGCATTTT
CAISERDRSSNQPQHF
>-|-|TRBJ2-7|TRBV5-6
TGTGCCAGCAGCTCACTAGCTGGGAAGGGGGGGGAGCAGTACTTC
CASSSLAGKGGEQYF
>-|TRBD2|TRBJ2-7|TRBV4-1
TGCGCCAGCAGTCAAGCCGGGACTAGCGGGACTTACGAGCAGTACTTC
CASSQAGTSGTYEQYF
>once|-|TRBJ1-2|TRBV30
TGTGCCTGGATGCAGGGGTCGGGGTATGGCTACACCTTC
CAWMQGSGYGYTF
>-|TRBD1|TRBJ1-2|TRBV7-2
TGTGCCAGCAGCCTAGTAACTCAGGGGGCGCTTAGCTACACCTTC
CASSLVTQGALSYTF
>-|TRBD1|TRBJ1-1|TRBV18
TGTGCCAGCTCACCATTTACGATTCTACCCAGGGACAGGGATCACCGTTTGCAAGCTTTCTTT
CASSPFTILPRDRDHRLQAFF
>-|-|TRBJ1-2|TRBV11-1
TGTGCCAGCAGCTTAACAGGGTTCGGCTACACCTTC
CASSLTGFGYTF
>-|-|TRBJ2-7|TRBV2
TGTGCCAGCACCTTGGACAGATATGAGCAGTACTTC
CASTLDRYEQYF
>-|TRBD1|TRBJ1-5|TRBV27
TGTGCCAGCAGGCCCGACAGGGAAGGGCGCAATCAGCCCCAGCATTTT
CASRPDREGRNQPQHF
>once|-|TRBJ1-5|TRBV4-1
TGCGCCAGCAGCCCCTCGGTTAGCAATCAGCCCCAGCATTTT
CASSPSVSNQPQHF
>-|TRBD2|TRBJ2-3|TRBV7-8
TGTGCCAGCAGCCCCAGCGGACTAGCGGTAGGGGCAGATACGCAGTATTTT
CASSPSGLAVGADTQYF
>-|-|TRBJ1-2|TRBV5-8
TGTGCCAGCAGAACCACAGGGACCTATGGCTACACCTTC
CASRTTGTYGYTF
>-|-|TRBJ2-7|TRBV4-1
TGCGCCAGCAGCCAAGGACTCTCGGGGATTGGCTACGAGCAGTACTTC
CASSQGLSGIGYEQYF
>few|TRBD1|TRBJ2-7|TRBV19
TGTGCCAGTAGTATTGCCTTGGGGACAGGGGTTGACGAGCAGTACTTC
CASSIALGTGVDEQYF
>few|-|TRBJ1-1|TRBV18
TGTGCCAGCTCACCCATAGGAGACACTGAAGCTTTCTTT
CASSPIGDTEAFF
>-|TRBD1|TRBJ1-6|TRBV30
TGTGCCTGGAGTTGGGACAGGGTATCATCACCCCTCCACTTT
CAWSWDRVSSPLHF
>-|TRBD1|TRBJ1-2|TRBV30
TGTGCCTGGAGTTTATCGGGACAGGATATTGGCTACACCTTC
CAWSLSGQDIGYTF
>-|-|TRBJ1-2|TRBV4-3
TGCGCCAGCAGCCAAGATCGAGGGCACTTCTATGGCTACACCTTC
CASSQDRGHFYGYTF